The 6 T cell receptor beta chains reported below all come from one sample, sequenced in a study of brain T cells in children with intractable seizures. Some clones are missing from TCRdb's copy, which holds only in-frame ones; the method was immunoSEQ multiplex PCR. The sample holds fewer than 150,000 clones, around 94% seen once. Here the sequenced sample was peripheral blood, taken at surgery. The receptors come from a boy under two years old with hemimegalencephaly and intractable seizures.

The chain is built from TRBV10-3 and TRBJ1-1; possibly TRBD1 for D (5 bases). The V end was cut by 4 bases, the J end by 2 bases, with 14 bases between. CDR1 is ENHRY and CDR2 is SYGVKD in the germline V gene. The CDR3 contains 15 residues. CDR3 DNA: TGTGCCATCAGTGCGTACGGGGGACCTAACACTGAAGCTTTCTTT. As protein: CAISAYGGPNTEAFF.

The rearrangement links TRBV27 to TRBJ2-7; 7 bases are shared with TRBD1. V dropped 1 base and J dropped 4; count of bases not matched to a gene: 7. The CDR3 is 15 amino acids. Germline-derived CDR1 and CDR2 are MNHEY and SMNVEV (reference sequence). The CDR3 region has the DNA TGTGCCAGCAGTTTATTAGACAGGGTGGGATACGAGCAGTACTTC. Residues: CASSLLDRVGYEQYF.

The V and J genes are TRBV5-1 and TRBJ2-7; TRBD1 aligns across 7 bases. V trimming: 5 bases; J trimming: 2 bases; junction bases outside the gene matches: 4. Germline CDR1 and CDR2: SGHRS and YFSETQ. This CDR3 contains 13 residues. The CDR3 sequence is CASSRGQAYEQYF. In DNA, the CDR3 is TGCGCCAGCAGTCGTGGACAGGCCTACGAGCAGTACTTC.

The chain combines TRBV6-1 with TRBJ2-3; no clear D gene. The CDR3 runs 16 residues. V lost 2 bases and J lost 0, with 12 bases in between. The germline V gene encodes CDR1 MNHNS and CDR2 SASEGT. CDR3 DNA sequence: TGTGCCAGCAGTGAATGGGCTTACACTAGCACAGATACGCAGTATTTT. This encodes CASSEWAYTSTDTQYF.

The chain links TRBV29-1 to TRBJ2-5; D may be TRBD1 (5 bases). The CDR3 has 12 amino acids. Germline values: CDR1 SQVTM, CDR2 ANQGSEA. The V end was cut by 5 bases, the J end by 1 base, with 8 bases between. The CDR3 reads CSVTGPQETQYF. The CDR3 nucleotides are TGCAGCGTTACAGGACCCCAAGAGACCCAGTACTTC.

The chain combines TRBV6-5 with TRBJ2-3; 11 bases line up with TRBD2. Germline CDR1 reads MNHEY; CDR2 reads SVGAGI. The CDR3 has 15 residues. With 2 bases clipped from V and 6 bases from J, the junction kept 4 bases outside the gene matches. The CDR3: CASSYEASGRDTQYF. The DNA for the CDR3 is TGTGCCAGCAGTTACGAGGCTAGCGGGAGGGATACGCAGTATTTT.